Below, one T cell receptor (beta chain) is given with its context. Its antigen remains unidentified. This CDR3 is built from 14 residues. Germline V gene sequence: CDR1 SQVTM, CDR2 ANQGSEA. V gave up 6 bases and J gave up 1 base, with 15 bases separating them. Primers used in a second PCR of about 6 to 11 cycles were a sample-barcoded 5' primer and a J-beta primer mix. In TCRdb, the 5' RACE reads were re-called with MiXCR into one record per CDR3 protein. Among approximately 690,000 distinct CDR3 sequences listed, 58% were seen once. This sample was included in a study of blood T cells in healthy people across ages. The wider study: Per two T cells, template switching captured roughly one barcoded beta molecule. Study findings and constraints: The percentage of naive T cells correlated strongly with TCR beta diversity.

Donors each provided approximately 9.6 milliliters of peripheral blood. This sequence joins TRBV29-1 and TRBJ1-1; D ambiguous. The source of this sequence is a man between 60 and 70 years old in good health. The sample comprised blood. This CDR3 reads CSVGMGLGNTEAFF. The CDR3 region has the DNA TGCAGCGTGGGCATGGGTCTGGGGAACACTGAAGCTTTCTTT.